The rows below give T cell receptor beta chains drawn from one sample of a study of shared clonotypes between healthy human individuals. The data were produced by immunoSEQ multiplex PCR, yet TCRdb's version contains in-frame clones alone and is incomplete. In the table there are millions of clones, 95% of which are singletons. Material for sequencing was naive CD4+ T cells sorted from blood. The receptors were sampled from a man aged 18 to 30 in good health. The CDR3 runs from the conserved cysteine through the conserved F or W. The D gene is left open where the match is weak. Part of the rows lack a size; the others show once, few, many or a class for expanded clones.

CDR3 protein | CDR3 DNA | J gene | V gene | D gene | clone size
CAISLDRMNTEAFF | TGTGCCATCAGCCTCGACAGGATGAACACTGAAGCTTTCTTT | TRBJ1-1 | TRBV10-3 | NA | NA
CAIKAGAPTGELFF | TGTGCCATCAAAGCGGGAGCCCCTACCGGGGAGCTGTTTTTT | TRBJ2-2 | TRBV10-3 | TRBD2 | NA
CASGTLGGWAGELFF | TGTGCCAGCGGGACCCTAGGAGGGTGGGCCGGGGAGCTGTTTTTT | TRBJ2-2 | TRBV28 | NA | NA
CASSVRDKHGYTF | TGTGCCAGCAGCGTTCGGGACAAACATGGCTACACCTTC | TRBJ1-2 | TRBV9 | NA | NA
CASRYIGTDTQYF | TGTGCCAGCAGATACATAGGGACAGATACGCAGTATTTT | TRBJ2-3 | TRBV6-5 | NA | NA
CASSPFRAQETQYF | TGTGCCAGCTCACCATTCCGGGCCCAAGAGACCCAGTACTTC | TRBJ2-5 | TRBV18 | NA | NA
CASSLVRESTLTDTQYF | TGCGCCAGCAGCTTGGTCAGGGAATCAACCCTCACAGATACGCAGTATTTT | TRBJ2-3 | TRBV5-1 | NA | NA
CASSLAVREGGTDTQYF | TGTGCCAGCAGCTTGGCCGTACGGGAGGGGGGCACAGATACGCAGTATTTT | TRBJ2-3 | TRBV5-4 | TRBD2 | NA
CASSFTGSGNTIYF | TGTGCCAGCAGCTTTACTGGATCTGGAAACACCATATATTTT | TRBJ1-3 | TRBV5-6 | NA | NA
CASSASGNYEQYF | TGTGCCAGCAGTGCAAGCGGAAACTACGAGCAGTACTTC | TRBJ2-7 | TRBV2 | NA | NA
CASRLSGTGTGEQYF | TGTGCCAGCAGATTATCCGGGACAGGGACTGGCGAGCAGTACTTC | TRBJ2-7 | TRBV2 | TRBD1 | NA
CASSPRWGWGNTIYF | TGTGCCAGCAGCCCCCGTTGGGGCTGGGGAAACACCATATATTTT | TRBJ1-3 | TRBV7-2 | NA | NA
CASSGPSGPNPITQYF | TGTGCCAGTAGTGGACCGTCGGGCCCAAACCCCATTACGCAGTATTTT | TRBJ2-3 | TRBV19 | NA | NA
CASSIWDTERDEQFF | TGCGCCAGCAGCATATGGGACACCGAACGCGATGAGCAGTTCTTC | TRBJ2-1 | TRBV4-3 | NA | NA
CASSLDPRGSVEQYF | TGTGCCAGCAGCTTAGATCCCCGGGGGAGTGTCGAGCAGTACTTC | TRBJ2-7 | TRBV11-2 | NA | NA
CASSQDHASGGDTQYF | TGCGCCAGCAGCCAAGATCATGCTAGCGGGGGGGATACGCAGTATTTT | TRBJ2-3 | TRBV4-1 | TRBD2 | NA
CASRLSTGKVVSPLHF | TGTGCCAGCCGGCTCTCGACAGGGAAAGTGGTTTCACCCCTCCACTTT | TRBJ1-6 | TRBV21-1 | NA | NA
CASTGGGAGAEQYF | TGTGCCAGCACCGGAGGGGGCGCCGGGGCCGAGCAGTACTTC | TRBJ2-7 | TRBV28 | NA | NA
CASRSETGRGYTF | TGTGCCAGCAGGTCCGAGACAGGGCGTGGCTACACCTTC | TRBJ1-2 | TRBV2 | TRBD1 | once
CATLPGIPPYEQYF | TGCGCCACCCTTCCCGGGATTCCCCCCTACGAGCAGTACTTC | TRBJ2-7 | TRBV4-1 | NA | NA
CASSSMTAALRGANVLTF | TGTGCCAGCAGTTCGATGACAGCGGCTCTGCGGGGGGCCAACGTCCTGACTTTC | TRBJ2-6 | TRBV28 | NA | NA
CASYRGSQETQYF | TGTGCCAGCTACAGGGGATCTCAAGAGACCCAGTACTTC | TRBJ2-5 | TRBV6-5 | TRBD1 | NA
CASSEQRSSYEQYF | TGTGCCAGCAGTGAACAAAGGAGCTCCTACGAGCAGTACTTC | TRBJ2-7 | TRBV6-1 | NA | NA
CASSPLSGKETGELFF | TGTGCCAGCTCACCGCTTAGCGGGAAGGAAACCGGGGAGCTGTTTTTT | TRBJ2-2 | TRBV18 | TRBD2 | once
CASSLEARYSNQPQHF | TGTGCCAGCAGCCTTGAAGCGAGATATAGCAATCAGCCCCAGCATTTT | TRBJ1-5 | TRBV6-6 | NA | NA
CASSATGTASSVTYGYTF | TGTGCCAGCAGTGCCACCGGGACAGCCTCATCAGTTACCTATGGCTACACCTTC | TRBJ1-2 | TRBV6-1 | TRBD1 | NA
CASSLGWGGGSYEQYF | TGTGCCAGCAGCTTAGGATGGGGGGGAGGCTCCTACGAGCAGTACTTC | TRBJ2-7 | TRBV7-2 | TRBD2 | NA
CASSLGTAEKLFF | TGTGCCAGCAGCTTGGGGACAGCTGAAAAACTGTTTTTT | TRBJ1-4 | TRBV7-2 | TRBD1 | NA
CASRIGGNTEAFF | TGTGCCAGCCGAATCGGCGGCAACACTGAAGCTTTCTTT | TRBJ1-1 | TRBV2 | NA | NA
CASSQGQGTSPLHF | TGTGCCAGCAGCCAGGGACAGGGTACTTCACCCCTCCACTTT | TRBJ1-6 | TRBV4-2 | TRBD1 | NA
CASSKVRPQGRNQPQHF | TGTGCCAGTAGTAAGGTCCGCCCACAGGGCCGCAATCAGCCCCAGCATTTT | TRBJ1-5 | TRBV19 | NA | NA
CAWSDRVRHYGYTF | TGTGCCTGGAGTGACAGGGTACGACACTATGGCTACACCTTC | TRBJ1-2 | TRBV30 | NA | NA
CASSQEQGGAKDTQYF | TGCGCCAGCAGCCAAGAGCAGGGGGGGGCGAAAGATACGCAGTATTTT | TRBJ2-3 | TRBV4-1 | NA | NA
CAWSTRHGQANQPQHF | TGTGCCTGGAGTACTCGACACGGACAGGCCAATCAGCCCCAGCATTTT | TRBJ1-5 | TRBV30 | TRBD1 | NA
CASSVTRINNTGELFF | TGTGCCAGTAGTGTAACGAGAATAAACAACACCGGGGAGCTGTTTTTT | TRBJ2-2 | TRBV19 | NA | few
CASLKAGTEAFF | TGTGCCAGCCTCAAAGCCGGCACTGAAGCTTTCTTT | TRBJ1-1 | TRBV6-6 | NA | NA
CASSHSTGAVNEQYF | TGTGCCAGCAGCCACTCGACGGGAGCGGTTAACGAGCAGTACTTC | TRBJ2-7 | TRBV7-2 | NA | many
CASSFGPRGSGTDTQYF | TGTGCCAGCAGTTTCGGACCCAGGGGATCTGGCACAGATACGCAGTATTTT | TRBJ2-3 | TRBV28 | NA | NA
CASSFLAGEETQYF | TGCGCCAGCAGCTTTCTAGCGGGGGAAGAGACCCAGTACTTC | TRBJ2-5 | TRBV5-1 | TRBD2 | NA
CASSPGLGQGALGYDYTF | TGTGCCAGCTCACCGGGCCTGGGACAGGGGGCGCTTGGCTATGACTACACCTTC | TRBJ1-2 | TRBV18 | TRBD1 | once
CASSVEGQSNQPQHF | TGTGCCAGCAGCGTAGAGGGGCAGAGCAATCAGCCCCAGCATTTT | TRBJ1-5 | TRBV9 | NA | NA
CASGWDLGTDTQYF | TGTGCTAGTGGTTGGGACTTAGGCACAGATACGCAGTATTTT | TRBJ2-3 | TRBV12-5 | NA | NA
CASSPVTIGELFF | TGTGCCAGTAGCCCGGTAACTATCGGGGAGCTGTTTTTT | TRBJ2-2 | TRBV19 | NA | NA
CASSQRDTEAFF | TGTGCCAGCTCTCAACGGGACACTGAAGCTTTCTTT | TRBJ1-1 | TRBV18 | NA | NA
CASSPKTGDSNQPQHF | TGTGCCAGCAGTCCTAAGACAGGGGATAGCAATCAGCCCCAGCATTTT | TRBJ1-5 | TRBV27 | TRBD1 | NA
CASSLTPAGETQYF | TGTGCCAGCAGCTTAACTCCAGCCGGGGAGACCCAGTACTTC | TRBJ2-5 | TRBV7-2 | NA | NA
CASTPGDRGNTEAFF | TGTGCCAGCACCCCGGGGGATCGGGGGAACACTGAAGCTTTCTTT | TRBJ1-1 | TRBV28 | NA | NA
CASSYFENSGANVLTF | TGTGCCAGCAGTTACTTCGAGAACTCTGGGGCCAACGTCCTGACTTTC | TRBJ2-6 | TRBV6-5 | NA | NA
CARRLKYW | TGTGCCAGACGACTGAAATACTGG | TRBJ1-4 | TRBV6-4 | NA | NA
CASSSDRVNEKLFF | TGTGCCAGCAGTTCGGACAGGGTGAATGAAAAACTGTTTTTT | TRBJ1-4 | TRBV2 | TRBD1 | NA
CAWTHGGLGEKLFF | TGTGCCTGGACACACGGGGGGTTGGGTGAAAAACTGTTTTTT | TRBJ1-4 | TRBV30 | NA | NA
CASRGQGLGEKLFF | TGTGCCAGCAGGGGACAGGGTTTAGGTGAAAAACTGTTTTTT | TRBJ1-4 | TRBV2 | TRBD1 | NA
CASSVYREGTEAFF | TGTGCCAGCAGTGTCTACAGGGAAGGCACTGAAGCTTTCTTT | TRBJ1-1 | TRBV2 | NA | once
CASSQVGAGVNQPQHF | TGTGCCAGCAGCCAGGTGGGGGCAGGGGTCAATCAGCCCCAGCATTTT | TRBJ1-5 | TRBV7-9 | NA | NA
CASSAPGTPVFEQFF | TGTGCCAGCAGCGCCCCCGGGACGCCCGTCTTTGAGCAGTTCTTC | TRBJ2-1 | TRBV9 | NA | NA
CASSRQGFEYEQYF | TGTGCCAGCAGTCGACAGGGGTTCGAGTACGAGCAGTACTTC | TRBJ2-7 | TRBV2 | TRBD1 | NA
CASRTGLGVTNGQFF | TGTGCCAGTAGAACGGGACTAGGGGTTACGAACGGGCAGTTCTTC | TRBJ2-1 | TRBV19 | TRBD2 | NA
CASSLQGSLGEQYF | TGTGCCAGCAGCTTGCAGGGGTCTCTTGGCGAGCAGTACTTC | TRBJ2-7 | TRBV7-3 | NA | NA